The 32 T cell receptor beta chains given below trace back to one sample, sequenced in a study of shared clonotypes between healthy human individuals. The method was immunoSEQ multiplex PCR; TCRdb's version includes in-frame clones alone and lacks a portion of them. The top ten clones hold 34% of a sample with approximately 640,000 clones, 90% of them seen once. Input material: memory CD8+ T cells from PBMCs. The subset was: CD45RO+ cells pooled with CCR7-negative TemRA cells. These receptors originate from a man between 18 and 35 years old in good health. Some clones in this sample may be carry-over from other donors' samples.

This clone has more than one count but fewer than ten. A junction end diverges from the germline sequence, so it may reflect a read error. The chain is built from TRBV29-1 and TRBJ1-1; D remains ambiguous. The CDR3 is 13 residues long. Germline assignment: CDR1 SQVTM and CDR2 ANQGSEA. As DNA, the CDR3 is TGCAGCGTTGAAGTGGGTTTGAATACTGAAGCTTTCTTT. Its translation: CSVEVGLNTEAFF.

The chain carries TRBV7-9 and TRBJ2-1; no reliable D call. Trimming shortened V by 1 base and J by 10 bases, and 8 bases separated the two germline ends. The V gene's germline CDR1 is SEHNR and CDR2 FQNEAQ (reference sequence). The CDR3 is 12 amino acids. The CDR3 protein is CASSLVGPEQFF. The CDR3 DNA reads TGTGCCAGCAGCTTAGTAGGGCCAGAGCAGTTCTTC.

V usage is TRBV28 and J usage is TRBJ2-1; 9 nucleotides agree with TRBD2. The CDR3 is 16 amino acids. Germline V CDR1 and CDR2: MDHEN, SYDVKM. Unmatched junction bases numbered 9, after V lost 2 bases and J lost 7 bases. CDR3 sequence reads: CASSLTAGGLDNEQFF. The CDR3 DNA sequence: TGTGCCAGCAGTTTAACGGCGGGAGGGCTTGATAATGAGCAGTTCTTC.

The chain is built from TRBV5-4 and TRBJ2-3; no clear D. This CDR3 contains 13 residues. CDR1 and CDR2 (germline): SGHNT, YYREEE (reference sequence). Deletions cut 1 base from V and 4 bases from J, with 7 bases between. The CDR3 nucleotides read TGTGCCAGCAGCTTGATTGTCGCAGATACGCAGTATTTT. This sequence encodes CASSLIVADTQYF.

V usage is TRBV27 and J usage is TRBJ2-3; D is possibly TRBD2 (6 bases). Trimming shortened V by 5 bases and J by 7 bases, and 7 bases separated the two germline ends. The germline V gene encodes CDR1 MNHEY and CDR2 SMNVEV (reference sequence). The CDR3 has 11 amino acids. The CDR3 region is CASSSGYTQYF. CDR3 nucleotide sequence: TGTGCCAGCAGTAGCGGGTATACGCAGTATTTT.

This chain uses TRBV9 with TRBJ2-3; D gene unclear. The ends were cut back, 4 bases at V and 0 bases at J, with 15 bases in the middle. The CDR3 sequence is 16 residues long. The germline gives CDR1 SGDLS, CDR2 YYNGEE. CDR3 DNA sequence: TGTGCCAGCAGCACGATTATGGACGGGAGCACAGATACGCAGTATTTT. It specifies CASSTIMDGSTDTQYF. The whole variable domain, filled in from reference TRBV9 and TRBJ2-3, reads DSGVTQTPKHLITATGQRVTLRCSPRSGDLSVYWYQQSLDQGLQFLIQYYNGEERAKGNILERFSAQQFPDLHSELNLSSLELGDSALYFCASSTIMDGSTDTQYFGPGTRLTVL.

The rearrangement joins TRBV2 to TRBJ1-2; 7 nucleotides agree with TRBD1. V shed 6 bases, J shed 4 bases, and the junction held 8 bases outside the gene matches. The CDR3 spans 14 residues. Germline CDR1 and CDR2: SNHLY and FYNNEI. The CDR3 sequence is CASRTGQLLYGYTF. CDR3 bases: TGTGCCAGCAGAACGGGACAGCTCCTCTATGGCTACACCTTC.

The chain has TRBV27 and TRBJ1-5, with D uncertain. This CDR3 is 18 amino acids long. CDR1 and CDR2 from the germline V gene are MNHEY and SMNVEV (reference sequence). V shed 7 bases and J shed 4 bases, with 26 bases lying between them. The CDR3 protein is CASTRGGRGNIRNQPQHF. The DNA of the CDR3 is TGTGCCAGCACACGGGGAGGACGGGGAAATATTAGGAATCAGCCCCAGCATTTT.

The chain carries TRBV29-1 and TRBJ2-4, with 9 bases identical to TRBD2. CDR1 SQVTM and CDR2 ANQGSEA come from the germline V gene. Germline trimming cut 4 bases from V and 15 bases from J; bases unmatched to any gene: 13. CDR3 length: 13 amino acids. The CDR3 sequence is CSVVTAGGTHLYF. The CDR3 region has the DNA TGCAGCGTTGTAACTGCGGGAGGGACACACCTGTACTTC.

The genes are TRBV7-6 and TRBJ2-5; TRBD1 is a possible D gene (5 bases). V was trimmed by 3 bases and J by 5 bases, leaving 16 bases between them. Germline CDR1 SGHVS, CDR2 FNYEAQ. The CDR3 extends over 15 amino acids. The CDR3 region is CASSFIRGSGETQYF. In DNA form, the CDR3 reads TGTGCCAGCAGCTTCATAAGGGGATCTGGGGAGACCCAGTACTTC.

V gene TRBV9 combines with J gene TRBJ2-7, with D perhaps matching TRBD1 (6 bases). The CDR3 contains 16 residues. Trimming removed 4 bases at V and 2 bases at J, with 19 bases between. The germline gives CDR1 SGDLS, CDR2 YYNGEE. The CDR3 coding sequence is TGTGCCAGCAGCCCCCCCGGACAGAGTACGGCCTACGAGCAGTACTTC. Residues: CASSPPGQSTAYEQYF.

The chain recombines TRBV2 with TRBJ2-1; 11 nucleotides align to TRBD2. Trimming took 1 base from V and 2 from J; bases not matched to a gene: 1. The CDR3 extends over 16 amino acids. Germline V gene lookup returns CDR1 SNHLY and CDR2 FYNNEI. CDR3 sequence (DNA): TGTGCCAGCAGTGAAGGGACTAGCGGGCCCTACAATGAGCAGTTCTTC. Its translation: CASSEGTSGPYNEQFF. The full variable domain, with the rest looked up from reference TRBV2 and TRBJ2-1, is EPEVTQTPSHQVTQMGQEVILRCVPISNHLYFYWYRQILGQKVEFLVSFYNNEISEKSEIFDDQFSVERPDGSNFTLKIRSTKLEDSAMYFCASSEGTSGPYNEQFFGPGTRLTVL.

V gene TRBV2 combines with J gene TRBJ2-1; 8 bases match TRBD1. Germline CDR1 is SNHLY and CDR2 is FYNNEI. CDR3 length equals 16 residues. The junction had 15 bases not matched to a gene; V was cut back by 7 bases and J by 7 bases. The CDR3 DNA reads TGTGCCAGCAATGACCTCTGGACAGGGAGGAGGAATGAGCAGTTCTTC. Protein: CASNDLWTGRRNEQFF.

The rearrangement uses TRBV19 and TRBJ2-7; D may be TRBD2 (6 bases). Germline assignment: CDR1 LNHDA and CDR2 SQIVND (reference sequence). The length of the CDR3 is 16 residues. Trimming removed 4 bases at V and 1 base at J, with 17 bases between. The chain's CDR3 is CASSTLHGSPSYEQYF. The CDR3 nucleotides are TGTGCCAGTAGTACCCTCCACGGGAGCCCATCCTACGAGCAGTACTTC. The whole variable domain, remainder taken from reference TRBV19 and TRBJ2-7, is DGGITQSPKYLFRKEGQNVTLSCEQNLNHDAMYWYRQDPGQGLRLIYYSQIVNDFQKGDIAEGYSVSREKKESFPLTVTSAQKNPTAFYLCASSTLHGSPSYEQYFGPGTRLTVT.

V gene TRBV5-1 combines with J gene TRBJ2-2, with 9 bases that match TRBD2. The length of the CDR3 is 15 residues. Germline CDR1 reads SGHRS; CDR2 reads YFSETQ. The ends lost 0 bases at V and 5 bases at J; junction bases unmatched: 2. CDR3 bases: TGCGCCAGCAGCTTGGGGCTAGCGGGGACCGGGGAGCTGTTTTTT. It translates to CASSLGLAGTGELFF.

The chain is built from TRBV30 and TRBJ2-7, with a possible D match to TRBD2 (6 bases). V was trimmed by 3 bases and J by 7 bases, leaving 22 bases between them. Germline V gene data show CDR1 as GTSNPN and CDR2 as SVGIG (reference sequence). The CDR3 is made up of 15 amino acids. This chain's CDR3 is CAWSASGLAKGEQYF. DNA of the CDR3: TGTGCCTGGAGCGCATCGGGTCTAGCGAAAGGGGAGCAGTACTTC.

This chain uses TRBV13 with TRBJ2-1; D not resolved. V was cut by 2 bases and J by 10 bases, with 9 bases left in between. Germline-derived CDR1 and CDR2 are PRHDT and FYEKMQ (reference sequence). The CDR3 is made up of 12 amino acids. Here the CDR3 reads CASSLRGHEQFF. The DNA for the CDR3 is TGTGCCAGCAGCTTACGTGGCCACGAGCAGTTCTTC. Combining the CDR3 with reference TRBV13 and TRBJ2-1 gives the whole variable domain AAGVIQSPRHLIKEKRETATLKCYPIPRHDTVYWYQQGPGQDPQFLISFYEKMQSDKGSIPDRFSAQQFSDYHSELNMSSLELGDSALYFCASSLRGHEQFFGPGTRLTVL.

The CDR3 coding sequence is TGTGCTAGCCGGATAGGCATGAACACTGAAGCTTTCTTT. Encoded protein: CASRIGMNTEAFF. The V and J genes are TRBV12-5 and TRBJ1-1; no clear D gene. The CDR3 contains 13 residues. Deletions cut 9 bases from V and 0 bases from J, with 11 bases between. The germline V gene has CDR1 LGHNT and CDR2 FRNRAP.

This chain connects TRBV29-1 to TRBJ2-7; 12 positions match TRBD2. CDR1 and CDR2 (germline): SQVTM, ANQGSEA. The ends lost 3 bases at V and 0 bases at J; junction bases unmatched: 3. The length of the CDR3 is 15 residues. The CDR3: CSVDLTSGSSYEQYF. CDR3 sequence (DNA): TGCAGCGTTGATCTGACTAGCGGGAGCTCCTACGAGCAGTACTTC.

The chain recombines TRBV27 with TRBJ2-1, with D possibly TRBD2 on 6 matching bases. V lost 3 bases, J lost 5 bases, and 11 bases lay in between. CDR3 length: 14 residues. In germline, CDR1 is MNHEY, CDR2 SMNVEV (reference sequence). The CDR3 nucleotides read TGTGCCAGCAGTTTGGGAGGTACCCACAATGAGCAGTTCTTC. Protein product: CASSLGGTHNEQFF.

In DNA form, the CDR3 reads TGTGCCACCAGCAGACCCTCGGACTACATCGAGCAGTACTTC. Protein: CATSRPSDYIEQYF. The chain employs TRBV15 and TRBJ2-7; a weak D match, TRBD2 (6 bases). Trimming left V 2 bases short and J 6 bases short, with 14 bases between. The CDR3 loop spans 14 amino acids. Germline-derived CDR1 and CDR2 are LNHNV and YYDKDF (reference sequence). Drawing the rest from reference TRBV15 and TRBJ2-7, the complete variable domain is DAMVIQNPRYQVTQFGKPVTLSCSQTLNHNVMYWYQQKSSQAPKLLFHYYDKDFNNEADTPDNFQSRRPNTSFCFLDIRSPGLGDTAMYLCATSRPSDYIEQYFGPGTRLTVT.

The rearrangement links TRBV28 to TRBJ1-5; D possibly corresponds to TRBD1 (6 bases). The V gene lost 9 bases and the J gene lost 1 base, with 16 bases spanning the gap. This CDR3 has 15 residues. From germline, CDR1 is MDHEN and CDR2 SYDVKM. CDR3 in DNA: TGTGCCAGGAGGCTTAGGGGGGCGAGCAATCAGCCCCAGCATTTT. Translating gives CARRLRGASNQPQHF.

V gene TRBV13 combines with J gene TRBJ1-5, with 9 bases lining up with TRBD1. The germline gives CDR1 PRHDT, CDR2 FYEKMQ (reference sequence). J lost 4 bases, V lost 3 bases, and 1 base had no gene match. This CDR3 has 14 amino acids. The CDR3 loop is CASSLGQGNQPQHF. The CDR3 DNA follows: TGTGCCAGCAGCTTGGGACAGGGAAATCAGCCCCAGCATTTT.

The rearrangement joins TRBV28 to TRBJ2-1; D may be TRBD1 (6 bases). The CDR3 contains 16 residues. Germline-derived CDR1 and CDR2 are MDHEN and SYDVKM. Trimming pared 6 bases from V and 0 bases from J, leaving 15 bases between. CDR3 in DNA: TGTGCCAGCAGCCCACAATGGGGGCTCTCCTACAATGAGCAGTTCTTC. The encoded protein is CASSPQWGLSYNEQFF.

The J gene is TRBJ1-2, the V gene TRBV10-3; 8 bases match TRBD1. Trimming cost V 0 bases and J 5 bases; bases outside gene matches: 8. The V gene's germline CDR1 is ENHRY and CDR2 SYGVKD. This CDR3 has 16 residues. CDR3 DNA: TGTGCCATCAGTGAGTCCTCGGGGACAGGAGATTATGGCTACACCTTC. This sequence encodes CAISESSGTGDYGYTF.

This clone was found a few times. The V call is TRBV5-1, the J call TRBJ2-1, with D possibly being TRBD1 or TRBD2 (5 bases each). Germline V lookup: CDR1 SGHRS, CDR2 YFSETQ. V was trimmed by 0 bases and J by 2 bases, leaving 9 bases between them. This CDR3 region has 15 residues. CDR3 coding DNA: TGCGCCAGCAGCTTGGGGGGGTGGCCCTACAATGAGCAGTTCTTC. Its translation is CASSLGGWPYNEQFF. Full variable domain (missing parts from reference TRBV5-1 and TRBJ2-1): KAGVTQTPRYLIKTRGQQVTLSCSPISGHRSVSWYQQTPGQGLQFLFEYFSETQRNKGNFPGRFSGRQFSNSRSEMNVSTLELGDSALYLCASSLGGWPYNEQFFGPGTRLTVL.

CDR3 bases: TGTGCCAGTAGTGAACAGGGGATTCGCTATGGCTACACCTTC. This sequence encodes CASSEQGIRYGYTF. V is TRBV19 and J is TRBJ1-2, with TRBD1 matching 7 bases. CDR1 LNHDA and CDR2 SQIVND come from the germline V gene (reference sequence). V was pared by 5 bases and J by 4 bases, with 7 bases of the junction left unmatched. This CDR3 spans 14 amino acids.

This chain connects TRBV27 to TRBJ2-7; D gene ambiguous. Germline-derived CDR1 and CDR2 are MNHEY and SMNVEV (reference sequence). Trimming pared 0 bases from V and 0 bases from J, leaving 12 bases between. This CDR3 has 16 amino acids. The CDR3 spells CASSLSMKKYSYEQYF. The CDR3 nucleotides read TGTGCCAGCAGTTTATCCATGAAAAAATACTCCTACGAGCAGTACTTC.

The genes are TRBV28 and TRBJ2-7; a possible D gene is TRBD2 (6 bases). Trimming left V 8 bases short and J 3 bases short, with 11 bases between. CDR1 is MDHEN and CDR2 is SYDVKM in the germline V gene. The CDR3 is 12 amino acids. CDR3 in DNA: TGTGCCAGCGCGGGAACAATCTACGAGCAGTACTTC. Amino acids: CASAGTIYEQYF.

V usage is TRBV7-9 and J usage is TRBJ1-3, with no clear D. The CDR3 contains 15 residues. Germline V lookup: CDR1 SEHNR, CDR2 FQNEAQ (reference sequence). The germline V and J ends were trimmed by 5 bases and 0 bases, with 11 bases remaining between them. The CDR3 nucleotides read TGTGCCAGCAGCCCCAGAGTCTTCTCTGGAAACACCATATATTTT. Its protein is CASSPRVFSGNTIYF. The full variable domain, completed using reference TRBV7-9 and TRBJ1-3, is DTGVSQNPRHKITKRGQNVTFRCDPISEHNRLYWYRQTLGQGPEFLTYFQNEAQLEKSRLLSDRFSAERPKGSFSTLEIQRTEQGDSAMYLCASSPRVFSGNTIYFGEGSWLTVV.

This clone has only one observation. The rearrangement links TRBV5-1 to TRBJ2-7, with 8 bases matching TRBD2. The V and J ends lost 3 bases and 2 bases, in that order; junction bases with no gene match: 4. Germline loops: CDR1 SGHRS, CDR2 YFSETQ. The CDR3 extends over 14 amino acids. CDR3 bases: TGCGCCAGCAGCTCGGGAGGGAATACCTACGAGCAGTACTTC. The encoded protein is CASSSGGNTYEQYF.

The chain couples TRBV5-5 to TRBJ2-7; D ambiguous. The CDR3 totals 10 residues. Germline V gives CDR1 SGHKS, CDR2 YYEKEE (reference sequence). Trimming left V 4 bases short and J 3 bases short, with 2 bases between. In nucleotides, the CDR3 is TGTGCCAGCAGCCTCTACGAGCAGTACTTC. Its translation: CASSLYEQYF.